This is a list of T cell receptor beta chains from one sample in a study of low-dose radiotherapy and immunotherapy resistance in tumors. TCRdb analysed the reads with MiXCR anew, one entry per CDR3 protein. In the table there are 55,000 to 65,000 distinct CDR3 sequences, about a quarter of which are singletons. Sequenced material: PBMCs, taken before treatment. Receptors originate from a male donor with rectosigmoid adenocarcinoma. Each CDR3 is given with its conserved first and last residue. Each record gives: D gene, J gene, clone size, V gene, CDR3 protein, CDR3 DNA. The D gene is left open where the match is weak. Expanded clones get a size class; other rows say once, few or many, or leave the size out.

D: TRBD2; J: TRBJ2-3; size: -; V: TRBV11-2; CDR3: CASSLSSGGASDTQYF; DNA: TGTGCCAGCAGCTTATCTAGCGGGGGGGCGTCGGATACGCAGTATTTT
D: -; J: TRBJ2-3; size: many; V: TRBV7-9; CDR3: CASSLAGGGDTQYF; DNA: TGTGCCAGCAGCTTGGCAGGGGGGGGAGATACGCAGTATTTT
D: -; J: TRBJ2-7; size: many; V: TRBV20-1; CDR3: CSARDSVLADTSEQYF; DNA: TGCAGTGCTAGAGATTCCGTACTCGCCGATACAAGCGAGCAGTACTTC
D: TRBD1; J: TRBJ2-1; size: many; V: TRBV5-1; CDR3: CASILRQGDNEQFF; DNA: TGCGCCAGTATCTTAAGACAGGGGGACAATGAGCAGTTCTTC
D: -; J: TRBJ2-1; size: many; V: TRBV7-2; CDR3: CASSRTGYNEQFF; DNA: TGTGCCAGCAGCAGGACCGGTTACAATGAGCAGTTCTTC
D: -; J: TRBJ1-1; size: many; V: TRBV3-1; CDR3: CASSQRDGTEAFF; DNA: TGTGCCAGCAGCCAGCGAGACGGGACTGAAGCTTTCTTT
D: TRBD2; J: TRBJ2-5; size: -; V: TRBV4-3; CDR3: CASSQLGLAYETQYF; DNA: TGCGCCAGCAGCCAACTTGGACTAGCATACGAGACCCAGTACTTC
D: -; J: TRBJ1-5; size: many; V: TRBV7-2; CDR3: CASSSQGRQPQHF; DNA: TGTGCCAGCAGCTCCCAGGGTCGTCAGCCCCAGCATTTT
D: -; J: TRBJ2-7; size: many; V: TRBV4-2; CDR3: CASSQGNGYEQYF; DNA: TGTGCCAGCAGCCAAGGCAATGGCTACGAGCAGTACTTC
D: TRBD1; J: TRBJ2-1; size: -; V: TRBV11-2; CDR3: CASRQPKGQGAYNEQFF; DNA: TGTGCCAGCAGGCAACCAAAGGGACAGGGGGCCTACAATGAGCAGTTCTTC
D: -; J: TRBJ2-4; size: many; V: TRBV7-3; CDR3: CASSLTRTVGSAKNIQYF; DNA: TGTGCCAGCAGCTTAACCCGGACGGTGGGTTCAGCCAAAAACATTCAGTACTTC
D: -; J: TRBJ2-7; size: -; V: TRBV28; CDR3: CATTGPQGEAEQYF; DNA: TGTGCCACCACAGGACCGCAGGGGGAGGCCGAGCAGTACTTC
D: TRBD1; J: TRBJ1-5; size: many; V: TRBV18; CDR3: CASSPRTGQGGQPQHF; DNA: TGTGCCAGCTCACCCAGGACAGGGCAAGGGGGTCAGCCCCAGCATTTT
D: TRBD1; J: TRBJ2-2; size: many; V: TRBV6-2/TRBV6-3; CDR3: CASRNKGQDTGELFF; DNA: TGTGCCAGCAGAAACAAGGGACAGGACACCGGGGAGCTGTTTTTT
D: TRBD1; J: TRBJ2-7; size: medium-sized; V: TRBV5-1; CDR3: CASSRGQEAYEQYF; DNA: TGCGCCAGCAGCCGTGGACAGGAGGCCTACGAGCAGTACTTC
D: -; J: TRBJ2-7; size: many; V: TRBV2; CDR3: CASSEQGWHEQYF; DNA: TGTGCCAGCAGTGAGCAGGGTTGGCACGAGCAGTACTTC
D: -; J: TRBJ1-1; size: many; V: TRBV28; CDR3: CASSFSGAEAFF; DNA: TGTGCCAGCAGCTTCTCAGGGGCTGAAGCTTTCTTT
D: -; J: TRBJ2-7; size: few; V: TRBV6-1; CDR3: CASSYSNYPMPAEQYF; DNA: TGTGCCAGCAGTTACTCGAACTACCCTATGCCGGCCGAGCAGTACTTC
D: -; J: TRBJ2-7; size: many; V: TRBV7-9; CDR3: CASSSSGALAHEQYF; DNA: TGTGCCAGCAGCTCCTCTGGGGCCCTAGCCCACGAGCAGTACTTC
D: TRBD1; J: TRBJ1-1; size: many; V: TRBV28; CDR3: CASSEFRGSTEAFF; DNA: TGTGCCAGCAGTGAGTTCAGGGGGAGCACTGAAGCTTTCTTT
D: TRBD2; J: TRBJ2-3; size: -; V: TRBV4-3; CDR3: CASSQEGLAGATDTQYF; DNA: TGCGCCAGCAGCCAAGAGGGACTAGCGGGCGCCACAGATACGCAGTATTTT
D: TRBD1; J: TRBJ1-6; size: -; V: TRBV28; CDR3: CASRGTGVSPLHF; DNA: TGTGCCAGCAGAGGGACAGGGGTTTCACCCCTCCACTTT